The next 8 T cell receptor beta chains were all read from a single sample in a study of shared clonotypes between healthy human individuals. Naive CD8 cells were CD45RO-negative, positively selected for CCR7, excluding terminally differentiated effector memory CD45RA+ cells. Profiled with immunoSEQ multiplex PCR; TCRdb holds only in-frame clones, not every one. The data show roughly 2,000,000 clones, around 93% seen once. The material sequenced was naive CD8+ T cells from PBMCs. Receptor source: a man aged 18 to 29 in good health. Some clones in this sample may be carry-over from other donors' samples.

The J gene is TRBJ2-7, the V gene TRBV7-9, with 13 bases fitting TRBD2. V lost 5 bases and J lost 4; bases outside the gene matches: 8. In germline, CDR1 is SEHNR, CDR2 FQNEAQ (reference sequence). The CDR3 has 16 residues. The CDR3 DNA is TGTGCCAGCAGCCCCCGGACTAGCGGGAGCATATACGAGCAGTACTTC. Protein product: CASSPRTSGSIYEQYF.

As concerns this clone: The sample has other DNA sequences that encode this CDR3 too. The V and J genes are TRBV27 and TRBJ2-3; no firm D call. This CDR3 is 12 amino acids long. CDR1 MNHEY and CDR2 SMNVEV come from the germline V gene (reference sequence). Trimming removed 6 bases at V and 1 base at J, with 5 bases between. The DNA for the CDR3 is TGTGCCAGCAGAGTAGGCACAGATACGCAGTATTTT. It specifies CASRVGTDTQYF.

The chain uses TRBV9 and TRBJ2-7, with D possibly matching TRBD1 (5 bases). CDR1 and CDR2 from the germline V gene are SGDLS and YYNGEE. There are 15 residues in the CDR3. The V gene lost 0 bases and the J gene lost 3 bases, with 13 bases spanning the gap. CDR3 residues: CASSVVPGRHYEQYF. CDR3 nucleotide sequence: TGTGCCAGCAGCGTAGTACCAGGGCGGCACTACGAGCAGTACTTC.

This clone was detected only once. The genes are TRBV2 and TRBJ2-1; 13 nucleotides line up with TRBD2. Germline V gene data show CDR1 as SNHLY and CDR2 as FYNNEI. The CDR3 is made up of 15 amino acids. V lost 2 bases and J lost 8; bases outside the gene matches: 3. This CDR3 is CASSERLAGGDEQFF. The CDR3 coding sequence is TGTGCCAGCAGTGAACGACTAGCGGGGGGCGATGAGCAGTTCTTC.

The V gene is TRBV9, the J gene TRBJ2-1; 10 positions agree with TRBD2. V was clipped by 4 bases and J by 7 bases; unmatched bases: 8. CDR3 size: 15 residues. Germline CDR1 SGDLS, CDR2 YYNGEE. The CDR3 is CASSPIPTSGNEQFF. In nucleotides, the CDR3 is TGTGCCAGCAGCCCCATCCCGACTAGCGGGAATGAGCAGTTCTTC. The full variable domain, completed using reference TRBV9 and TRBJ2-1, is DSGVTQTPKHLITATGQRVTLRCSPRSGDLSVYWYQQSLDQGLQFLIQYYNGEERAKGNILERFSAQQFPDLHSELNLSSLELGDSALYFCASSPIPTSGNEQFFGPGTRLTVL.

V is TRBV27 and J is TRBJ2-2; D gene uncertain. CDR1 is MNHEY, CDR2 SMNVEV, per germline (reference sequence). V was pared by 3 bases and J by 0 bases, with 5 bases between. The CDR3 covers 14 residues. The CDR3 loop reads CASSFSANTGELFF. In DNA form, the CDR3 reads TGTGCCAGCAGTTTTTCCGCGAACACCGGGGAGCTGTTTTTT.

V is TRBV7-3 and J is TRBJ2-3, with D perhaps matching TRBD1 (6 bases). This CDR3 contains 15 residues. CDR1 and CDR2 (germline): SGHTA, FQGTGA. V lost 5 bases, J lost 4 bases, and 16 bases lay in between. CDR3 residues: CASSQSQGVADTQYF. The CDR3 nucleotides are TGTGCCAGCAGCCAATCACAGGGAGTGGCAGATACGCAGTATTTT.

The chain uses TRBV27 and TRBJ2-4, with 7 bases that match TRBD1. This CDR3 spans 18 amino acids. The ends lost 4 bases at V and 2 bases at J; junction bases unmatched: 14. Germline lookup yields CDR1 MNHEY and CDR2 SMNVEV (reference sequence). The CDR3 reads CASSSRPLKGQPKNIQYF. As DNA, the CDR3 is TGTGCCAGCAGTTCTCGTCCCCTTAAGGGACAGCCCAAAAACATTCAGTACTTC.